The 24 T cell receptor beta chains presented below share a single source sample, sequenced in a study of technical replicates of blood from several donors. The protocol was immunoSEQ multiplex PCR, while the TCRdb copy is restricted to in-frame clones and leaves out a portion. The sample has about 100,000 clones, approximately 95% seen once; the top ten hold about 0.35%. Sequencing was done on a sample of T cells isolated from PBMCs. The receptors were gathered from a human donor in good health.

CDR3 sequence reads: CASSLGRLAEYEQYF. DNA for the CDR3: TGTGCCAGCAGCTTAGGTCGACTAGCGGAATACGAGCAGTACTTC. This sequence joins TRBV13 and TRBJ2-7; 9 bases are a match to TRBD2. Germline V gene lookup returns CDR1 PRHDT and CDR2 FYEKMQ (reference sequence). The CDR3 covers 15 residues. The V and J ends lost 0 bases and 4 bases, in that order; junction bases with no gene match: 4. The full variable domain, in which reference TRBV13 and TRBJ2-7 provide the parts outside the CDR3, is AAGVIQSPRHLIKEKRETATLKCYPIPRHDTVYWYQQGPGQDPQFLISFYEKMQSDKGSIPDRFSAQQFSDYHSELNMSSLELGDSALYFCASSLGRLAEYEQYFGPGTRLTVT.

V usage is TRBV6-6 and J usage is TRBJ2-7; 9 bases are a match to TRBD2. This CDR3 comprises 16 residues. Germline V gene data show CDR1 as MNHNY and CDR2 as SVGAGI (reference sequence). V was pared by 2 bases and J by 9 bases, with 14 bases of the junction left unmatched. The CDR3 bases are TGTGCCAGCAGTTACGGCCAGAAATTAGCGGGAGAGGGGCAGTACTTC. The encoded protein is CASSYGQKLAGEGQYF.

This chain links TRBV11-2 with TRBJ2-1; D is perhaps TRBD2 (5 bases). The length of the CDR3 is 13 residues. V was trimmed by 3 bases and J by 6 bases, leaving 9 bases between them. CDR1 and CDR2 (germline): SGHAT, FQNNGV. CDR3 DNA: TGTGCCAGCAGCTTCGGACTCATCAATGAGCAGTTCTTC. It encodes CASSFGLINEQFF.

The chain uses TRBV5-4 and TRBJ2-5, with D unclear. Germline V gene sequence: CDR1 SGHNT, CDR2 YYREEE (reference sequence). Trimming pared 0 bases from V and 4 bases from J, leaving 7 bases between. The CDR3 has 13 amino acids. The CDR3 DNA reads as TGTGCCAGCAGCTTGGGTAGAGGAGAGACCCAGTACTTC. Protein product: CASSLGRGETQYF.

The V and J genes are TRBV2 and TRBJ1-1; a weak D match, TRBD1 (6 bases). Germline CDR1 reads SNHLY; CDR2 reads FYNNEI. This CDR3 has 14 residues. V was cut by 7 bases and J by 2 bases, with 14 bases left in between. The CDR3 coding sequence is TGTGCCAGCAAGAGAGAACAGGGTAACACTGAAGCTTTCTTT. This translates into CASKREQGNTEAFF.

The chain links TRBV9 to TRBJ2-3, with 9 bases fitting TRBD1. Germline V gene sequence: CDR1 SGDLS, CDR2 YYNGEE. Losses at the gene ends were 3 bases for V and 4 bases for J; bases not matched to a gene: 6. The CDR3 has 15 amino acids. This CDR3 reads CASSAQQGAPDTQYF. The DNA for the CDR3 is TGTGCCAGCAGCGCCCAACAGGGGGCCCCAGATACGCAGTATTTT.

The rearrangement joins TRBV4-3 to TRBJ1-4, with D unresolved. CDR1 LGHNA and CDR2 YSLEER come from the germline V gene. Trimming removed 3 bases from V and 5 bases from J, with 10 bases in between. The CDR3 loop spans 14 amino acids. The DNA of the CDR3 is TGCGCCAGCAGCCACATGGGCCTAAATGAAAAACTGTTTTTT. This codes for CASSHMGLNEKLFF.

V gene TRBV19 combines with J gene TRBJ1-2; 9 bases align to TRBD1. The CDR3 contains 13 residues. V was pared by 7 bases and J by 8 bases, with 8 bases of the junction left unmatched. Germline values: CDR1 LNHDA, CDR2 SQIVND (reference sequence). CDR3 in amino acids: CASTKQGAAGYTF. The CDR3 nucleotides read TGTGCCAGTACGAAACAGGGGGCTGCGGGCTACACCTTC.

V usage is TRBV6-6 and J usage is TRBJ1-2; D gene ambiguous. Germline-derived CDR1 and CDR2 are MNHNY and SVGAGI (reference sequence). The germline V and J ends were trimmed by 2 bases and 8 bases, with 12 bases remaining between them. CDR3 length: 13 residues. This chain's CDR3 is CASSYRESEGYTF. The DNA of the CDR3 is TGTGCCAGCAGTTACAGGGAGAGTGAAGGCTACACCTTC.

The J gene is TRBJ2-5, the V gene TRBV5-4; 7 bases are a match to TRBD2. The tail of the sequence fits TRBJ2-7 better, so the J call may be wrong. CDR1 SGHNT and CDR2 YYREEE come from the germline V gene (reference sequence). There are 16 residues in the CDR3. The DNA for the CDR3 is TGTGCCAGCAGCTGGGGGGACTACCTAAGCTCCTACGAGCAGTACTTC. Translating it yields CASSWGDYLSSYEQYF.

This clone was counted once. The rearrangement joins TRBV5-4 to TRBJ2-1; maybe TRBD2 (7 bases). Germline loops: CDR1 SGHNT, CDR2 YYREEE (reference sequence). CDR3 length equals 17 residues. Trimming took off 5 bases at V and 3 bases at J, with 21 bases between the two ends. The CDR3 loop reads CASREGGAGDFYNEQFF. DNA of the CDR3: TGTGCCAGCAGAGAGGGGGGGGCGGGAGATTTCTACAATGAGCAGTTCTTC.

The rearrangement joins TRBV27 to TRBJ2-7; D is perhaps TRBD2 (5 bases). Between the trimmed V and J ends, which lost 8 bases and 0 bases, there was a span of 5 bases. CDR1 and CDR2 from the germline V gene are MNHEY and SMNVEV (reference sequence). This CDR3 contains 11 residues. CDR3 protein: CASGSSYEQYF. CDR3 nucleotide sequence: TGTGCCAGCGGGAGCTCCTACGAGCAGTACTTC.

The rearrangement joins TRBV30 to TRBJ1-2; D possibly corresponds to TRBD1 (6 bases). Germline V gene lookup returns CDR1 GTSNPN and CDR2 SVGIG (reference sequence). The CDR3 totals 13 residues. Trimming took 2 bases from V and 0 from J, leaving 7 bases between them. CDR3 protein: CAWSTGTNYGYTF. The CDR3 DNA sequence: TGTGCCTGGAGTACAGGGACTAACTATGGCTACACCTTC.

This chain joins TRBV29-1 and TRBJ2-7; TRBD1 aligns across 10 bases. After removal of 3 bases from V and 7 bases from J, the junction contained 12 bases not matched to a gene. CDR1 is SQVTM and CDR2 is ANQGSEA in the germline V gene. The CDR3 is 15 residues long. The CDR3 DNA is TGCAGCGTTGATGTTTCGGGACAGGGGAATCGGGAGCAGTACTTC. This translates into CSVDVSGQGNREQYF.

The J gene is TRBJ2-7, the V gene TRBV5-1; D ambiguous. There are 16 residues in the CDR3. CDR1 is SGHRS, CDR2 YFSETQ, per germline. Trimming cost V 4 bases and J 3 bases, with 20 bases left between them. DNA of the CDR3: TGCGCCAGCAGCCGACAATCCACAAGCCCGAGCTACGAGCAGTACTTC. Translation gives CASSRQSTSPSYEQYF.

The chain carries TRBV2 and TRBJ2-1; the D gene is possibly TRBD2 (6 bases). Germline assignment: CDR1 SNHLY and CDR2 FYNNEI. There are 12 residues in the CDR3. V lost 2 bases, J lost 8 bases, and 7 bases lay in between. CDR3 loop: CASSEWGDEQFF. In DNA form, the CDR3 reads TGTGCCAGCAGTGAATGGGGGGATGAGCAGTTCTTC.

This clone was seen just once. The chain recombines TRBV5-1 with TRBJ1-1, with D uncertain. The CDR3 runs to 14 residues. Germline CDR1 SGHRS, CDR2 YFSETQ. Trimming cost V 0 bases and J 1 base, with 7 bases left between them. In nucleotides, the CDR3 is TGCGCCAGCAGCTTGGTCGGAGGGAACACTGAAGCTTTCTTT. Protein: CASSLVGGNTEAFF.

This clone occurred once. V gene TRBV19 combines with J gene TRBJ2-5; the D is unclear. Germline CDR1 is LNHDA and CDR2 is SQIVND (reference sequence). Trimming took off 5 bases at V and 5 bases at J, with 12 bases between the two ends. The CDR3 spans 13 residues. CDR3 nucleotides: TGTGCCAGTAGTCCCCAGGCTGCGGAGACCCAGTACTTC. Protein: CASSPQAAETQYF.

This clone was detected a few times. The chain joins TRBV11-2 to TRBJ1-2; no clear D gene. Trimming took off 5 bases at V and 7 bases at J, with 11 bases between the two ends. Germline CDR1 reads SGHAT; CDR2 reads FQNNGV. This CDR3 has 12 residues. CDR3 nucleotide sequence: TGTGCCAGCAGCGATGCGGGGAGTGGCTACACCTTC. Its protein is CASSDAGSGYTF.

The chain couples TRBV7-9 to TRBJ2-1; D not certain. V gave up 4 bases and J gave up 0 bases, with 13 bases separating them. CDR1 is SEHNR and CDR2 is FQNEAQ in the germline V gene (reference sequence). There are 16 residues in the CDR3. The CDR3 sequence: CASSSRLLRSYNEQFF. CDR3 coding DNA: TGTGCCAGCAGCTCAAGACTCCTCCGCTCCTACAATGAGCAGTTCTTC.

In its sample, this clone was seen once. The chain carries TRBV9 and TRBJ2-7; D may be TRBD2 (6 bases). The CDR3 is 12 residues long. V lost 0 bases and J 8 bases, leaving 9 bases between the germline ends. Germline CDR1 SGDLS, CDR2 YYNGEE. Written as DNA, the CDR3 is TGTGCCAGCAGCGTAGGCGGGACTCAGCAGTACTTC. Its translation is CASSVGGTQQYF.

The rearrangement links TRBV2 to TRBJ1-1, with D uncertain. V lost 4 bases and J 0 bases, leaving 18 bases between the germline ends. Germline CDR1 is SNHLY and CDR2 is FYNNEI. The CDR3 loop spans 17 amino acids. CDR3 amino acids: CASSAVYVGMVNTEAFF. CDR3 bases: TGTGCCAGCAGTGCTGTCTATGTCGGGATGGTGAACACTGAAGCTTTCTTT.

Turning to this clone: The same CDR3 can be traced to other DNA sequences in this sample. DNA for the CDR3: TGCGCCAGCAGCTTGGGTTTAGCGGGGGTGGGTGAGCAGTTCTTC. Encoded protein: CASSLGLAGVGEQFF. The V and J genes are TRBV5-1 and TRBJ2-1; 9 bases are shared with TRBD2. The V gene end was trimmed by 0 bases and the J gene end by 9 bases; junction bases not matched to a gene: 7. Germline CDR1 reads SGHRS; CDR2 reads YFSETQ. The length of the CDR3 is 15 residues.

V is TRBV27 and J is TRBJ2-7; TRBD1 matches at 7 bases. This CDR3 contains 14 residues. V shed 7 bases and J 3 bases; nucleotides not matched to a gene: 9. Germline V CDR1 and CDR2: MNHEY, SMNVEV (reference sequence). The CDR3 sequence: CASNPPGQLYEQYF. The DNA for the CDR3 is TGTGCCAGCAACCCTCCGGGACAGCTCTACGAGCAGTACTTC.